This T cell receptor (beta chain) was captured by sequencing in a study of blood T cell repertoires in COVID-19. Study overall: The samples span acute and convalescent COVID-19 from the United States, Italy and Spain.

The V end lost 4 bases, the J end lost 2 bases, and 13 bases lay between the germline ends. CDR3 length: 14 amino acids. Germline CDR1 reads SGHNT; CDR2 reads YYREEE (reference sequence). Data came from immunoSEQ multiplex PCR; TCRdb stores just in-frame clones and leaves some out. The profile shows fewer than 250,000 clones, 70% to 90% of them singletons. The TCR comes from a man between 60 and 75 years old with acute or convalescent COVID-19. The rearrangement joins TRBV5-4 to TRBJ2-7; TRBD1 might be the D (6 bases). The sequencing input was peripheral blood. This CDR3 is CASSPMDSTYEQYF. The CDR3 nucleotides are TGTGCCAGCAGCCCAATGGACAGTACCTACGAGCAGTACTTC.